The T cell receptor (beta chain) described here comes from a study of blood T cell repertoires in COVID-19. This clone appeared once. V shed 6 bases, J shed 10 bases, and the junction held 7 bases outside the gene matches. This CDR3 is 14 amino acids long. The germline gives CDR1 MDHEN, CDR2 SYDVKM. Donors were grouped by their self-reported clinical history. Assay: immunoSEQ multiplex PCR; the TCRdb copy retains only in-frame clones and omits some. The table includes around 280,000 clones, roughly 90% detected once. The rearrangement joins TRBV28 to TRBJ1-6; 9 nucleotides match TRBD1. The sample was PBMCs or T cells enriched from blood (not recorded which). The clonotype comes from a woman aged 35 to 49 who had recovered from COVID-19. CDR3: CASREQGAGSPLHF. CDR3 nucleotide sequence: TGTGCCAGCAGGGAACAGGGGGCCGGCTCACCCCTCCACTTT.